The 5 T cell receptor beta chains given below trace back to one sample, sequenced in a study of patients with pleural tuberculosis. TCRdb recomputed calls from the reads with MiXCR, one row per CDR3 protein. The sample carries some 48,000 distinct CDR3 sequences, 7.3% recorded once. These receptors were obtained from a human donor with pleural tuberculosis.

In this sample, this clonotype turned up many times. The CDR3: CASSQGQGSTEPQHF. CDR3 sequence (DNA): TGTGCCAGCAGCCAGGGACAGGGCTCAACTGAGCCCCAGCATTTT. The genes are TRBV3-1 and TRBJ1-5; 9 bases are a match to TRBD1. With 3 bases clipped from V and 8 bases from J, the junction kept 8 bases outside the gene matches. Germline CDR1 LGHDT, CDR2 YNNKEL (reference sequence). The CDR3 has 15 amino acids. The variable domain in full, completed from reference TRBV3-1 and TRBJ1-5, reads DTAVSQTPKYLVTQMGNDKSIKCEQNLGHDTMYWYKQDSKKFLKIMFSYNNKELIINETVPNRFSPKSPDKAHLNLHINSLELGDSAVYFCASSQGQGSTEPQHFGDGTRLSIL.

Ten or more counts support this clonotype. The J gene is TRBJ2-1, the V gene TRBV11-2, with D hard to call. This CDR3 spans 14 amino acids. V was cut by 5 bases and J by 0 bases, with 8 bases left in between. Germline V lookup: CDR1 SGHAT, CDR2 FQNNGV. The CDR3 region is CASSPSSSYNEQFF. The CDR3 DNA follows: TGTGCCAGCAGCCCGTCAAGCTCCTACAATGAGCAGTTCTTC.

This clonotype occurred many times. The rearrangement uses TRBV28 and TRBJ1-1; TRBD1 matches at 10 bases. The germline V gene encodes CDR1 MDHEN and CDR2 SYDVKM. This CDR3 spans 15 amino acids. The ends lost 4 bases at V and 3 bases at J; junction bases unmatched: 5. As DNA, the CDR3 is TGTGCCAGCAGTTCGCCCGGACAGGGGGACACTGAAGCTTTCTTT. It yields the protein CASSSPGQGDTEAFF.

In this sample, this clonotype turned up once. Just one base apart from a much larger clone, this may be a read error. The chain uses TRBV20-1 and TRBJ2-5; 11 nucleotides line up with TRBD2. V lost 5 bases and J lost 13; bases outside the gene matches: 6. The CDR3 spans 11 residues. Germline V gives CDR1 DFQATT, CDR2 SNEGSKA (reference sequence). Here the CDR3 reads CSALLAGVRYF. DNA of the CDR3: TGCAGTGCTCTACTAGCGGGAGTCCGGTACTTC.

A few counts support this clonotype. This sequence joins TRBV29-1 and TRBJ2-7, with 13 positions matching TRBD2. V trimming: 7 bases; J trimming: 8 bases; junction bases outside the gene matches: 8. The germline V gene has CDR1 SQVTM and CDR2 ANQGSEA. The CDR3 spans 13 residues. The CDR3 spells CSEIGLAGVQQYF. The CDR3, as DNA: TGCAGCGAAATCGGACTAGCGGGAGTGCAGCAGTACTTC.